The rows below give T cell receptor beta chains drawn from one sample of a study of blood T cell repertoires in COVID-19. Method: immunoSEQ multiplex PCR; TCRdb's copy keeps in-frame clones and lacks some. The repertoire has some 38,000 clones, about 82% of them found once; the top ten carry roughly 10%. Sequencing used peripheral blood. These receptors were collected from a man aged 55 to 70 in a cohort sampled during active COVID-19. Each CDR3 is given without its conserved first and last residue. The order of the fields is V gene, J gene, CDR3 protein.

v_gene: TRBV27
j_gene: TRBJ2-7
CDR3aa: ASSLAGGSEQY

v_gene: TRBV19
j_gene: TRBJ2-7
CDR3aa: ASGPHRGFEQY

v_gene: TRBV10-2
j_gene: TRBJ2-7
CDR3aa: ASSAGIGYEQY

v_gene: TRBV27
j_gene: TRBJ1-1
CDR3aa: ASSFRTGGTYGYTEAF

v_gene: TRBV19
j_gene: TRBJ2-7
CDR3aa: ASSITGPSYEQY

v_gene: TRBV27
j_gene: TRBJ2-3
CDR3aa: ASSPVGAGFSSSTDTQY

v_gene: TRBV24-1
j_gene: TRBJ2-7
CDR3aa: ATSDGAARYEQY

v_gene: TRBV7-2
j_gene: TRBJ2-3
CDR3aa: ASSVDRSDTQY

v_gene: TRBV15
j_gene: TRBJ2-3
CDR3aa: ATSRVKGVVLAGGPNTQY

v_gene: TRBV19
j_gene: TRBJ2-2
CDR3aa: ASKEGPNTGELF

v_gene: TRBV27
j_gene: TRBJ2-4
CDR3aa: ASSSREKGVAKNIQY

v_gene: TRBV6-5
j_gene: TRBJ1-2
CDR3aa: ASSTGGGYT

v_gene: TRBV7-9
j_gene: TRBJ2-7
CDR3aa: ASSLEPRSEQY

v_gene: TRBV19
j_gene: TRBJ2-4
CDR3aa: ASSRSAGAKNIQY

v_gene: TRBV24-1
j_gene: TRBJ2-3
CDR3aa: ATSDLSSGFTDTQY

v_gene: TRBV19
j_gene: TRBJ2-5
CDR3aa: ASSSVAGGIQETQY

v_gene: TRBV18
j_gene: TRBJ2-7
CDR3aa: ASSVASGGASYEQY

v_gene: TRBV27
j_gene: TRBJ1-1
CDR3aa: ASSLLGGNTEAF

v_gene: TRBV18
j_gene: TRBJ1-1
CDR3aa: ASSPTGDHAF

v_gene: TRBV6-6
j_gene: TRBJ1-4
CDR3aa: ASSEAGQGGEKLF

v_gene: TRBV3-1/TRBV3-2
j_gene: TRBJ2-3
CDR3aa: ASTETVSTDTQY

v_gene: TRBV3-1/TRBV3-2
j_gene: TRBJ1-2
CDR3aa: ASSQEGLYGYT

v_gene: TRBV4-1
j_gene: TRBJ2-7
CDR3aa: ASSQTGTGIQVQY

v_gene: TRBV9
j_gene: TRBJ2-7
CDR3aa: ASSVEGDMGTGDYEQY

v_gene: TRBV6-4
j_gene: TRBJ2-1
CDR3aa: ASRGQGASYNEQF

v_gene: TRBV28
j_gene: TRBJ2-5
CDR3aa: ASSPIGASGLLYQETQY

v_gene: TRBV27
j_gene: TRBJ1-1
CDR3aa: ASSLRQEAYTEAF

v_gene: TRBV14
j_gene: TRBJ2-4
CDR3aa: ASSPMMGSKGENIQY

v_gene: TRBV11-3
j_gene: TRBJ2-4
CDR3aa: ASSQTENIQY

v_gene: TRBV7-2
j_gene: TRBJ2-7
CDR3aa: ASKRAGVSEQY

v_gene: TRBV11-3
j_gene: TRBJ1-4
CDR3aa: ASSPLGEKLF

v_gene: TRBV19
j_gene: TRBJ2-1
CDR3aa: ASSYGTSGTPNNEQF

v_gene: TRBV7-2
j_gene: TRBJ1-4
CDR3aa: ASSLEANEKLF

v_gene: TRBV6-6
j_gene: TRBJ1-1
CDR3aa: ASRVSTGTNTEAF

v_gene: TRBV3-1/TRBV3-2
j_gene: TRBJ1-2
CDR3aa: ASSQDNSGYGYT

v_gene: TRBV10-1
j_gene: TRBJ2-1
CDR3aa: ATSGRGEQF

v_gene: TRBV3-1/TRBV3-2
j_gene: TRBJ1-1
CDR3aa: ASSHGRENTEAF

v_gene: TRBV28
j_gene: TRBJ1-2
CDR3aa: ASSLGGEINYGYT

v_gene: TRBV4-1
j_gene: TRBJ1-1
CDR3aa: ASSQDRGLNTEAF

v_gene: TRBV5-1
j_gene: TRBJ2-7
CDR3aa: ASSPTAGAGGEQY

v_gene: TRBV6-6
j_gene: TRBJ1-2
CDR3aa: ASSQGGGSYGYT

v_gene: TRBV11-2
j_gene: TRBJ2-5
CDR3aa: ASSLARTNQETQY

v_gene: TRBV30
j_gene: TRBJ1-4
CDR3aa: AWSSQTGEKLF

v_gene: TRBV28
j_gene: TRBJ2-1
CDR3aa: ASSSIGTAYNEQF

v_gene: TRBV7-8
j_gene: TRBJ2-1
CDR3aa: ASSLMGGSSYNEQF

v_gene: TRBV18
j_gene: TRBJ1-2
CDR3aa: ASSWDRDYGYT

v_gene: TRBV5-4
j_gene: TRBJ2-2
CDR3aa: ASSQNRGTWTGELF

v_gene: TRBV11-2
j_gene: TRBJ2-5
CDR3aa: ASSSDRQETQY

v_gene: TRBV7-2
j_gene: TRBJ1-1
CDR3aa: ASSLGSRNTEAF

v_gene: TRBV30
j_gene: TRBJ1-3
CDR3aa: AWSAGLGPGNTIY

v_gene: TRBV4-3
j_gene: TRBJ1-2
CDR3aa: ASSQDASGTGYGYT

v_gene: TRBV10-3
j_gene: TRBJ2-2
CDR3aa: AITGSTGELF

v_gene: TRBV16
j_gene: TRBJ2-2
CDR3aa: ASSQYRATNTGELF